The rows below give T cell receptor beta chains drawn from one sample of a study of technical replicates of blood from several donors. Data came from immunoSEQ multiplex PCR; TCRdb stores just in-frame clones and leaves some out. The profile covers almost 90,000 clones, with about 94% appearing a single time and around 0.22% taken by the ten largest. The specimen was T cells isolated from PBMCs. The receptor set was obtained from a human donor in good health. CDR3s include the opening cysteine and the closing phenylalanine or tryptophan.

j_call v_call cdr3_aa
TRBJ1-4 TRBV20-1 CSAVRGEKLFF
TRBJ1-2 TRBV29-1 CSVERRGRDYGYTF
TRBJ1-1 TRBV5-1 CASSAGDSPMAFF
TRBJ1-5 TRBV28 CATRTGNNQPQHF
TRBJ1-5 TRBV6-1 CASSEVSSQPQHF
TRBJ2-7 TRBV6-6 CASSSNTYEQYF
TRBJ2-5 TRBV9 CASSVGPGGAETQYF
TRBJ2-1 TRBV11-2 CASSPGLAGGNEQFF
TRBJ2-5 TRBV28 CASSTRTSGSETQYF
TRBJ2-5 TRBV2 CASTWTGAETQYF
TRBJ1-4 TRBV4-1 CASSSGQGNEKLFF
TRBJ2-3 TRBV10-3 CAITSGSADTQYF
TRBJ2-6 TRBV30 CAYLGAGANVLTF
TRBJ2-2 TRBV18 CASSPWTSGPNTGELFF
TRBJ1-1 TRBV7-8 CASSVTFPGASEAFF
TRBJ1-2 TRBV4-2 CASSQVDGTGVGYTF
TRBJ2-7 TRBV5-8 CASNLGLAGGEQQYF
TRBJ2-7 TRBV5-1 CASSKAGGPYEQYF
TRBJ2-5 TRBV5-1 CASSDPLRAGEETQYF
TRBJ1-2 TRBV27 CASSSRATGVYGYTF
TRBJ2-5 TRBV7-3 CASSPQPSVPENF
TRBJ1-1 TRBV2 CASRERTGNTEAFF
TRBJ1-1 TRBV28 CASSSTGHRTEAFF
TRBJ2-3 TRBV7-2 CASSFTGTGVTDTQYF
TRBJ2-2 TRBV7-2 CASSPGDREAGELFF
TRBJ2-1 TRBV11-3 CASSFGGSSYNEQFF
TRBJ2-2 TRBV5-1 CASSQGESTGELFF
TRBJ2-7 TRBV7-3 CASSPQGGSYEQYF
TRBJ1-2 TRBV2 CASSPEDRVGYTF
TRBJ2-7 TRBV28 CASGPGHPVEQYF
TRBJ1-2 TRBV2 CASSPWDRTYGYTF
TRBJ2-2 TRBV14 CASSHRISRGLAAGELFF
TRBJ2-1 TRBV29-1 CSVEERLAGEQFF
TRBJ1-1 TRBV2 CASSAYGGEAFF
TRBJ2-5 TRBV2 CASRWTSPQGTQYF
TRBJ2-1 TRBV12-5 CASGLVRQKRLNEQFF
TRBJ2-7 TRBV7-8 CASSPRLDIHEQYF
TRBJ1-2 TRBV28 CASIEEGNYGYTF
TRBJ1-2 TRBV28 CASSLFSAGTVYGYTF
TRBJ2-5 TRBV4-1 CASSQTGEETQYF
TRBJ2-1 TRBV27 CASSYSGDRQEQFF
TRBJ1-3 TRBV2 CASAGDNSGNTIYF
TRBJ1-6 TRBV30 CAWSVGAIIDRVSPLHF